This T cell receptor beta chain was documented in a study of CD8+ T cells in alopecia areata. Study in general: Administration of oral tofacitinib to treated patients was at 5 to 10 mg twice daily. It was 6 to 18 months of tofacitinib, and then there were 6 months off drug. Points from the study as a whole: Treatment with tofacitinib significantly lowered scalp clonality and reduced expanded CD8+ clones among the top 100. Normal scalp showed lower clonality than lesional scalp, especially alopecia totalis/universalis.

Notes on this clone: What it binds is unknown.

Treatment reported: oral pan-JAK inhibitor, 5-10 mg twice daily. V was trimmed by 2 bases and J by 5 bases, leaving 25 bases between them. The germline CDR1 and CDR2 sequences are MNHEY and SMNVEV (reference sequence). The CDR3 sequence is 18 residues long. cDNA serving as the sequencing template came from extracted, reverse transcribed RNA. Generated by immunoSEQ multiplex PCR, the TCRdb table keeps only in-frame clones and is missing some. Of 90,000 to 150,000 clones listed, more than 40% are singletons. This clonotype originated in a human donor with alopecia areata. The chain uses TRBV27 and TRBJ2-7; maybe TRBD2 (5 bases). This sample comprised CD4+ T cells sorted from blood, obtained at week 4, from a patient treated with tofacitinib. The CDR3 protein is CASSLAPPMAATRDEQYF. The CDR3 DNA reads TGTGCCAGCAGTTTAGCCCCCCCAATGGCGGCCACTAGGGACGAGCAGTACTTC.